This T cell receptor (beta chain) was sequenced in a study of neoadjuvant anti-PD-1 for oral cavity cancer. Study conclusions and caveats: Only three patients per response group were TCR-analyzed; validation needed.

V lost 1 base and J lost 4; bases outside the gene matches: 2. Germline V CDR1 and CDR2: MNHNS, SASEGT. The CDR3 has 14 residues. Stated time point: after neoadjuvant nivolumab, at surgical resection. Six replicates per PBMC sample, mostly from roughly 450 ng of genomic DNA. Assay: immunoSEQ multiplex PCR; the TCRdb copy retains only in-frame clones and omits some. The sample gives approximately 13,000 clones, around 70% of which show up once; under 3.5% is in the top ten. Notes on this clone: Its antigen is unidentified.

The origin of this receptor is a person between 35 and 79 years old with oral cavity squamous cell carcinoma. Sample: PBMCs, taken after nivolumab (anti-PD-1) treatment. This chain joins TRBV6-1 and TRBJ1-2; 8 positions agree with TRBD1. The CDR3 reads CASSEVGTGYGYTF. CDR3 DNA sequence: TGTGCCAGCAGTGAAGTAGGGACAGGCTATGGCTACACCTTC.